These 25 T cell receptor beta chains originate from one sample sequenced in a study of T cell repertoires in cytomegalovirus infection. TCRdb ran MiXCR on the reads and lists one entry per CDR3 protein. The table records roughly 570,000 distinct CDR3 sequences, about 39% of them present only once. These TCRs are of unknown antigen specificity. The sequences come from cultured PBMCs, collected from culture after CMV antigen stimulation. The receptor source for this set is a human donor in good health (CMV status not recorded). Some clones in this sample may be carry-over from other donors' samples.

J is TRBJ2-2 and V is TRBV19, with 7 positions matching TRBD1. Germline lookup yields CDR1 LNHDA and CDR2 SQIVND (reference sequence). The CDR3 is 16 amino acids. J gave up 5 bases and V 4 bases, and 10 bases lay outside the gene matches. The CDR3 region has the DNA TGTGCCAGTAGTAGCCTCCCGGGACAGCGAACCGGGGAGCTGTTTTTT. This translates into CASSSLPGQRTGELFF.

The DNA of the CDR3 is TGTGCCAGCAGTTTAGTGTTGGGGGTAGCGGGAGTTAGGGAGCAGTTCTTC. It yields the protein CASSLVLGVAGVREQFF. V usage is TRBV28 and J usage is TRBJ2-1; the match to TRBD2 covers 9 bases. V was clipped by 2 bases and J by 10 bases; unmatched bases: 15. Germline CDR1 reads MDHEN; CDR2 reads SYDVKM. This CDR3 has 17 residues.

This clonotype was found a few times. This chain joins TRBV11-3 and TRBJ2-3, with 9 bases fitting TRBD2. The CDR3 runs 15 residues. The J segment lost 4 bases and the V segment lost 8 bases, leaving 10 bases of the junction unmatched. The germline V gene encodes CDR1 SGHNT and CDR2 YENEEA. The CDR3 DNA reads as TGTGCCAGCGGTCTGAATAGCGGGAGCGCAGATACGCAGTATTTT. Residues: CASGLNSGSADTQYF. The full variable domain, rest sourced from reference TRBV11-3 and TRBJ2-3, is EAGVVQSPRYKIIEKKQPVAFWCNPISGHNTLYWYLQNLGQGPELLIRYENEEAVDDSQLPKDRFSAERLKGVDSTLKIQPAELGDSAVYLCASGLNSGSADTQYFGPGTRLTVL.

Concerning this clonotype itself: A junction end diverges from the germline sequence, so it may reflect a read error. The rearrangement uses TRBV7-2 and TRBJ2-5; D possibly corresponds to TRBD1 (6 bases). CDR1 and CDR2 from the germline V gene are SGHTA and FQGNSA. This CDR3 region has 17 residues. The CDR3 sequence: CASSLTSVGAETGTQCF. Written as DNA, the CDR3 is TGTGCCAGCAGCTTAACCTCCGTGGGGGCCGAGACGGGGACCCAGTGCTTC.

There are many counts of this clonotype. CDR3 loop: CASSLLLRGAADEQFF. The CDR3 coding sequence is TGTGCCAGCAGCTTACTTCTTCGGGGCGCGGCCGATGAGCAGTTCTTC. V usage is TRBV7-6 and J usage is TRBJ2-1; D assignment may be TRBD1 or TRBD2 (5 bases each). CDR1 and CDR2 from the germline V gene are SGHVS and FNYEAQ. The CDR3 extends over 16 amino acids. Trimming took 2 bases from V and 8 from J, leaving 19 bases between them.

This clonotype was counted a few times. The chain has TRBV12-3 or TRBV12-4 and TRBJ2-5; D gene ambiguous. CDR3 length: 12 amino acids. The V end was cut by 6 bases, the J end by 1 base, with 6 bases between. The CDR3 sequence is CASRRTQETQYF. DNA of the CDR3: TGTGCCAGCAGACGGACCCAAGAGACCCAGTACTTC.

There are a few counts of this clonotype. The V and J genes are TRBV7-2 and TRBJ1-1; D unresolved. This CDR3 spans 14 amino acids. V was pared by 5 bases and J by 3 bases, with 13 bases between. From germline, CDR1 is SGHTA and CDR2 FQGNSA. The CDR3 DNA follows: TGTGCCAGCAGCACACCCGCCAGGCACACTGAAGCTTTCTTT. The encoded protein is CASSTPARHTEAFF.

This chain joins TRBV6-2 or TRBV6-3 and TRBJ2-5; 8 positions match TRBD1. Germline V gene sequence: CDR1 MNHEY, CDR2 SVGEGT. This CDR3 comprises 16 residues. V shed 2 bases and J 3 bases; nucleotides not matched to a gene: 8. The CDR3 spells CASSYPDREAKETQYF. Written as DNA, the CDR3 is TGTGCCAGCAGTTACCCGGACAGGGAGGCTAAAGAGACCCAGTACTTC.

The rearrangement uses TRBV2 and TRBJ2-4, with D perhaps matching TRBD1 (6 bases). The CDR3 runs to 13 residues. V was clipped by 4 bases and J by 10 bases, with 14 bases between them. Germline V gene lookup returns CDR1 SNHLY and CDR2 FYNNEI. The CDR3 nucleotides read TGTGCCAGCAGTGTGGAACAGGGTGATATTCAGTACTTC. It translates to CASSVEQGDIQYF.

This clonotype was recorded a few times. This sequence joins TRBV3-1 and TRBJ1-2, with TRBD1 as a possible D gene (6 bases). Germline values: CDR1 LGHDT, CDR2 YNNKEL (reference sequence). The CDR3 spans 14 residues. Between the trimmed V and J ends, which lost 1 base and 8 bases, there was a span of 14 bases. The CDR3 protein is CASSQAGVGGGYTF. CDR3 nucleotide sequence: TGTGCCAGCAGCCAAGCAGGGGTTGGAGGCGGCTACACCTTC.

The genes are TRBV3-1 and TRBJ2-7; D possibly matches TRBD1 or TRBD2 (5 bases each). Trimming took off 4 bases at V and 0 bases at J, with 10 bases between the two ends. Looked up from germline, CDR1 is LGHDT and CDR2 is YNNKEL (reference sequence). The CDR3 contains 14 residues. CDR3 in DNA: TGTGCCAGCAGCCCGGGGCAGGACTCCTACGAGCAGTACTTC. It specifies CASSPGQDSYEQYF.

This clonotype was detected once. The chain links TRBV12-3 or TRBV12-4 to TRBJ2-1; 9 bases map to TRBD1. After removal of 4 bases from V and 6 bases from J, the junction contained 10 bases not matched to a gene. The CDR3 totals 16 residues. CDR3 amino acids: CASSYPPGQGTNEQFF. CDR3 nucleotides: TGTGCCAGCAGTTATCCTCCGGGACAGGGTACCAATGAGCAGTTCTTC.

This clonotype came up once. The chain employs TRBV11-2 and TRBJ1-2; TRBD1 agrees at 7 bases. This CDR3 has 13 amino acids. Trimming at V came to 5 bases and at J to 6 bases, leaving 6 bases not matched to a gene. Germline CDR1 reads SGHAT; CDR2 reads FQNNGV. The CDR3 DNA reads TGTGCCAGCAGCACCGACAGGGTAAATGGCTACACCTTC. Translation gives CASSTDRVNGYTF.

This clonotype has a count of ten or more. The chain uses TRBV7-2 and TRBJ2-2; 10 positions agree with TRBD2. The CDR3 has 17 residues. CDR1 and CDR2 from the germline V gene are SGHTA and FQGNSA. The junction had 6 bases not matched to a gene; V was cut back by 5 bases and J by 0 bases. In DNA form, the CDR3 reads TGTGCCAGCAGCGTCGGACTAGCGGTCGCGAACACCGGGGAGCTGTTTTTT. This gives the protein CASSVGLAVANTGELFF.

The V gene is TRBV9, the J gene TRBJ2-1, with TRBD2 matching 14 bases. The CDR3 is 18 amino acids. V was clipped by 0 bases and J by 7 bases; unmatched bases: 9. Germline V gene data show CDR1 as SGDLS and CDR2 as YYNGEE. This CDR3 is CASSVGLAGGVALNEQFF. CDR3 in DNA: TGTGCCAGCAGCGTAGGACTAGCGGGAGGGGTGGCTCTGAATGAGCAGTTCTTC.

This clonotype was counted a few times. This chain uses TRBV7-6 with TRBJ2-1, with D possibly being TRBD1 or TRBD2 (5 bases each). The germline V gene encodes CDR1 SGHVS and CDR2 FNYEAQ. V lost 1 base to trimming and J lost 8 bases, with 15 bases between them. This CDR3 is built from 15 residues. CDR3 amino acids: CASSLGSGRPDEQFF. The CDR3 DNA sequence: TGTGCCAGCAGCTTAGGTTCGGGGCGGCCGGATGAGCAGTTCTTC.

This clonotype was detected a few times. The CDR3 DNA follows: TGTGCCAGCACCCCTGTGGCAGGGACTTTCAATCAGCCCCAGCATTTT. As protein: CASTPVAGTFNQPQHF. The chain joins TRBV6-5 to TRBJ1-5; tentative D call: TRBD1 (5 bases). The CDR3 totals 16 residues. CDR1 and CDR2 (germline): MNHEY, SVGAGI. V was pared by 7 bases and J by 3 bases, with 19 bases between.

CDR3 DNA sequence: TGCAGTGCTAGAGATCCAAAGCGAGGAGGAGATACGCAGTATTTT. As protein: CSARDPKRGGDTQYF. This sequence joins TRBV20-1 and TRBJ2-3; tentative D call: TRBD2 (5 bases). Looked up from germline, CDR1 is DFQATT and CDR2 is SNEGSKA (reference sequence). The ends were cut back, 0 bases at V and 5 bases at J, with 15 bases in the middle. The CDR3 totals 15 residues.

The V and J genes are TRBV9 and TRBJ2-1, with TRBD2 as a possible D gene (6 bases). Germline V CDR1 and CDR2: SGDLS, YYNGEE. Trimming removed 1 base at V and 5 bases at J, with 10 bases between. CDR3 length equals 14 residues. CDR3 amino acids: CASSVLSSDNEQFF. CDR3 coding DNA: TGTGCCAGCAGCGTACTATCTAGCGACAATGAGCAGTTCTTC.

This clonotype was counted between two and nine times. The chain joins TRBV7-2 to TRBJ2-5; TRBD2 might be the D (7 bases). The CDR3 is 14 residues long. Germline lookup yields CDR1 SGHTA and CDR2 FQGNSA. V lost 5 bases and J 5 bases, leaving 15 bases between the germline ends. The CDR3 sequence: CASSPRGGLETQYF. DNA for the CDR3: TGTGCCAGCAGCCCGAGGGGGGGACTCGAGACCCAGTACTTC.

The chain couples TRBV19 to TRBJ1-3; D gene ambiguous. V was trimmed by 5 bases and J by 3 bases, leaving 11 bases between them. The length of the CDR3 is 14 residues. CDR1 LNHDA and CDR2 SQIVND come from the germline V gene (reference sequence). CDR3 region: CASSHGSYGNTIYF. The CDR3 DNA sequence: TGTGCCAGTAGTCACGGAAGCTATGGAAACACCATATATTTT.

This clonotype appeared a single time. DNA for the CDR3: TGTGCCAGCAGCTCCGCCCATTTTCTAGCGATTGGGCAGTTCTTC. The encoded protein is CASSSAHFLAIGQFF. The chain recombines TRBV7-6 with TRBJ2-1; D might be TRBD2 (6 bases). Per germline, CDR1 SGHVS and CDR2 FNYEAQ. V gave up 4 bases and J gave up 12 bases, with 22 bases separating them. The CDR3 is made up of 15 amino acids.

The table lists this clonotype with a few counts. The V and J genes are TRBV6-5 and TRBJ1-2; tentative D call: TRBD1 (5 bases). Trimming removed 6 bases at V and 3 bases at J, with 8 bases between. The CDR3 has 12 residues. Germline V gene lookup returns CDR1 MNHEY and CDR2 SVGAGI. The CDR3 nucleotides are TGTGCCAGCAGGGCGGGACACTATGGCTACACCTTC. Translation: CASRAGHYGYTF.

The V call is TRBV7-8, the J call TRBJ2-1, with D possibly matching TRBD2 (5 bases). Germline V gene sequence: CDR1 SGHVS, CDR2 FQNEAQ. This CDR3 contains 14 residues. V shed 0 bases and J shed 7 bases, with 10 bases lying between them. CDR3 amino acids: CASSLAGRGNEQFF. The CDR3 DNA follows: TGTGCCAGCAGCTTAGCGGGCCGGGGTAATGAGCAGTTCTTC.

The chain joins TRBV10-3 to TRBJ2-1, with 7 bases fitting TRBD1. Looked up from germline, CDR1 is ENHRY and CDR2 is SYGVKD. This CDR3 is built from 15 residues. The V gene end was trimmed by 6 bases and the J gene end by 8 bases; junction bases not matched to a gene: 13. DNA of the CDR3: TGTGCCATCAGAAGAGCCGGGACAGAGAATGATGAGCAGTTCTTC. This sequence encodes CAIRRAGTENDEQFF.